Following are 3 T cell receptor beta chains from one sample sequenced in a study of T cells in Graves' hyperthyroidism and ophthalmopathy. Amplification of TCR beta CDR3 regions was performed using RNA transcripts as template. A first-round RT-PCR of the TCR CDR3 used the HTBI primer set. Using its own MiXCR run on the multiplex PCR reads, TCRdb lists one record per CDR3 protein. The sample includes hundreds of thousands of distinct CDR3 sequences, nearly 45% of them seen just once. Input material: peripheral blood or thyroid tissue (not recorded which). Receptors originate from an adult man with Graves' disease, either hyperthyroidism or ophthalmopathy (not recorded which).

CDR3 nucleotide sequence: TGTGCCAGTAGTACTCCGGAGGGGGCAGAATACGAGCAGTACTTC. Residues: CASSTPEGAEYEQYF. The J gene is TRBJ2-7, the V gene TRBV19; D is perhaps TRBD1 (7 bases). The CDR3 is made up of 15 amino acids. Trimming left V 4 bases short and J 4 bases short, with 17 bases between. The germline gives CDR1 LNHDA, CDR2 SQIVND (reference sequence).

The chain recombines TRBV7-3 with TRBJ1-5; maybe TRBD1 (5 bases). There are 13 residues in the CDR3. Trimming cost V 11 bases and J 5 bases, with 16 bases left between them. Germline V CDR1 and CDR2: SGHTA, FQGTGA. CDR3 DNA: TGTGCCTGGAGCCAGGGAATCCATCAGCCCCAGCATTTT. Translating it yields CAWSQGIHQPQHF.

This clonotype occurred a few times. The chain links TRBV12-3 or TRBV12-4 to TRBJ2-5; TRBD1 matches at 8 bases. This CDR3 has 14 residues. With 5 bases clipped from V and 9 bases from J, the junction kept 11 bases outside the gene matches. The CDR3 coding sequence is TGTGCCAGCAGTGCCAGGGGGCAGGGTCAGCCCCAGTACTTC. This codes for CASSARGQGQPQYF.